The 3 T cell receptor beta chains presented below share a single source sample, sequenced in a study of shared clonotypes between healthy human individuals. Sequencing was performed with immunoSEQ multiplex PCR; in TCRdb, only in-frame clones are kept and a portion is missing. This sample carries 2 million to 2.5 million clones, nearly 97% of them seen once, and the ten largest clones take 0.1% to 0.15%. The sample comprised naive CD4+ T cells sorted from blood. Subset indicated: CD45RA+ positively selected. These receptors were taken from a man aged 18 to 35 in good health.

The V and J genes are TRBV11-2 and TRBJ2-7; 10 nucleotides align to TRBD2. This CDR3 region has 15 residues. From germline, CDR1 is SGHAT and CDR2 FQNNGV. V shed 6 bases and J 0 bases; nucleotides not matched to a gene: 5. DNA for the CDR3: TGTGCCAGCAGACATCTAGCGGGGGACTCCTACGAGCAGTACTTC. Its protein is CASRHLAGDSYEQYF. Looking up the rest from reference TRBV11-2 and TRBJ2-7 gives the full variable domain: EAGVAQSPRYKIIEKRQSVAFWCNPISGHATLYWYQQILGQGPKLLIQFQNNGVVDDSQLPKDRFSAERLKGVDSTLKIQPAKLEDSAVYLCASRHLAGDSYEQYFGPGTRLTVT.

This rearrangement joins TRBV7-2 to TRBJ2-5; TRBD2 agrees at 7 bases. The germline V gene encodes CDR1 SGHTA and CDR2 FQGNSA. V lost 6 bases, J lost 7 bases, and 5 bases stayed unmatched. The CDR3 sequence is 12 residues long. The CDR3 is CASRAGLMTQYF. The CDR3, as DNA: TGTGCCAGCAGGGCGGGACTAATGACCCAGTACTTC.

The genes are TRBV19 and TRBJ2-1; TRBD2 agrees at 12 bases. This CDR3 contains 17 residues. V shed 3 bases, J shed 0 bases, and the junction held 3 bases outside the gene matches. Germline lookup yields CDR1 LNHDA and CDR2 SQIVND (reference sequence). In nucleotides, the CDR3 is TGTGCCAGTAGTATCCGGACTAGCGGGAACTCCTACAATGAGCAGTTCTTC. This gives the protein CASSIRTSGNSYNEQFF.